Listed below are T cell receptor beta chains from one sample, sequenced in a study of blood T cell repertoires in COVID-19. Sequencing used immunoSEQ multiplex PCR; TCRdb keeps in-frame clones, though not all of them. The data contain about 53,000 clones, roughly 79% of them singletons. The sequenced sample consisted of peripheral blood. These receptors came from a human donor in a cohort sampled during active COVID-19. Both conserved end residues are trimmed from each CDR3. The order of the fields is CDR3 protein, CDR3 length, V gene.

CDR3 protein: ASSYGTVSSTQY; CDR3 length: 12; V gene: TRBV6-2/TRBV6-3
CDR3 protein: AISDGVDGTGKEKLF; CDR3 length: 15; V gene: TRBV10-3
CDR3 protein: ASSLGTNHNEQF; CDR3 length: 12; V gene: TRBV6-5
CDR3 protein: ASSLRGQTSPLH; CDR3 length: 12; V gene: TRBV5-6
CDR3 protein: ASSEVGLAGDAADTQY; CDR3 length: 16; V gene: TRBV6-1
CDR3 protein: ASTPDRGRTEAF; CDR3 length: 12; V gene: TRBV5-8
CDR3 protein: ASIPGQYTGELF; CDR3 length: 12; V gene: TRBV6-5
CDR3 protein: ASSLREGDTQY; CDR3 length: 11; V gene: TRBV12-3/TRBV12-4
CDR3 protein: ASSMGGVAKNIQY; CDR3 length: 13; V gene: TRBV7-8
CDR3 protein: ASSAAVAGSTEQY; CDR3 length: 13; V gene: TRBV7-9
CDR3 protein: ASSQHLSGRSGEQY; CDR3 length: 14; V gene: TRBV3-1/TRBV3-2
CDR3 protein: SVEDGQGPYNEQF; CDR3 length: 13; V gene: TRBV29-1
CDR3 protein: ASSYSWGSGAYEQY; CDR3 length: 14; V gene: TRBV6-6
CDR3 protein: ASSYRSRGVNEQF; CDR3 length: 13; V gene: TRBV6-2/TRBV6-3
CDR3 protein: ASSGQLNTEAF; CDR3 length: 11; V gene: TRBV10-1
CDR3 protein: SVESIGSPNNEQF; CDR3 length: 13; V gene: TRBV29-1
CDR3 protein: ASSIAGLAGRSYNEQF; CDR3 length: 16; V gene: TRBV19
CDR3 protein: ASSLGLGAEAF; CDR3 length: 11; V gene: TRBV11-3
CDR3 protein: ASSKRGDTDTQY; CDR3 length: 12; V gene: TRBV7-2
CDR3 protein: ASSYVRGFSYSNQPQH; CDR3 length: 16; V gene: TRBV6-2/TRBV6-3
CDR3 protein: ASSWGTTNYGYT; CDR3 length: 12; V gene: TRBV5-1
CDR3 protein: ASSVGRSTYNEQF; CDR3 length: 13; V gene: TRBV25-1
CDR3 protein: ASSLGVQGGSPLH; CDR3 length: 13; V gene: TRBV5-1
CDR3 protein: ASSLGLAPLTGELF; CDR3 length: 14; V gene: TRBV3-1/TRBV3-2
CDR3 protein: ASSAMKGQGKTTQY; CDR3 length: 14; V gene: TRBV9
CDR3 protein: ASSLVAAGGTEAF; CDR3 length: 13; V gene: TRBV7-9
CDR3 protein: SARGEAEQF; CDR3 length: 9; V gene: TRBV20-1
CDR3 protein: ASSYRAGTDTQY; CDR3 length: 12; V gene: TRBV6-2/TRBV6-3